This T cell receptor (beta chain) was sequenced in a study of regulatory T cells in long-lasting Graves disease. Sequencing libraries for TCR beta were prepared with iRepertoire HTBI primers and Arm-PCR of CDR3 regions. TCRdb re-analysed the multiplex PCR reads in MiXCR, keeping a single row per CDR3 protein. There are 500,000 to 700,000 distinct CDR3 sequences in the sample; around 30% occur only once, and 42% lies in the top ten. Time point meaning: persistent/refractory GD, antithyroid drugs over 5 years with positive TRAb. PBMC RNA was the source of the TCR library. This clonotype was recorded once. There are 14 residues in the CDR3. With V trimmed by 8 bases and J by 7 bases, 12 bases remained unmatched. CDR1 is MDHEN, CDR2 SYDVKM, per germline.

The sequence was obtained from a female donor with Graves disease. Sequences were derived from peripheral blood mononuclear cells (PBMCs), sampled when the disease was refractory, from a patient treated with antithyroid drugs. The gene calls are TRBV28 and TRBJ1-1; 8 bases are shared with TRBD1. CDR3 region: CASSPDRGLIEAFF. The CDR3 coding sequence is TGTGCCAGCTCACCCGACAGGGGCCTTATTGAAGCTTTCTTT. Filled out from reference TRBV28 and TRBJ1-1, the complete variable domain reads DVKVTQSSRYLVKRTGEKVFLECVQDMDHENMFWYRQDPGLGLRLIYFSYDVKMKEKGDIPEGYSVSREKKERFSLILESASTNQTSMYLCASSPDRGLIEAFFGQGTRLTVV.